The source of this T cell receptor beta chain is a study of T cell responses to AZD1222 COVID-19 vaccine. V shed 4 bases and J shed 8 bases, with 14 bases lying between them. Germline CDR1 and CDR2: SEHNR and FQNEAQ (reference sequence). There are 14 residues in the CDR3. Assay: immunoSEQ multiplex PCR; the TCRdb copy retains only in-frame clones and omits some. The data contain 90,000 to 150,000 clones, about 90% of them singletons. The receptor's source is an adult in good health. The J gene is TRBJ1-4, the V gene TRBV7-9; no definite D call. Sequences were derived from peripheral blood, sampled on day 0 of AZD1222 vaccination. The DNA of the CDR3 is TGTGCCAGCAGCTCGGACGGGGTGGGCGAAAAACTGTTTTTT. Protein sequence: CASSSDGVGEKLFF. Filled out from reference TRBV7-9 and TRBJ1-4, the complete variable domain reads DTGVSQNPRHKITKRGQNVTFRCDPISEHNRLYWYRQTLGQGPEFLTYFQNEAQLEKSRLLSDRFSAERPKGSFSTLEIQRTEQGDSAMYLCASSSDGVGEKLFFGSGTQLSVL.